The 24 T cell receptor beta chains listed next were all sequenced from one sample in a study of blood T cell repertoires in COVID-19. The assay was immunoSEQ multiplex PCR, and TCRdb's table has in-frame clones only and misses some. The table lists around 250,000 clones, about 88% of them singletons, with around 4.6% in the top ten. Source material: peripheral blood. These TCRs come from a middle-aged woman who had recovered from COVID-19.

The rearrangement joins TRBV27 to TRBJ2-1; 8 positions match TRBD2. The CDR3 extends over 15 amino acids. The germline CDR1 and CDR2 sequences are MNHEY and SMNVEV (reference sequence). Unmatched junction bases numbered 5, after V lost 3 bases and J lost 4 bases. The CDR3 sequence is CASSLLAGTYNEQFF. The CDR3 bases are TGTGCCAGCAGTTTGTTAGCGGGGACGTACAATGAGCAGTTCTTC.

The chain joins TRBV30 to TRBJ1-4; 9 positions agree with TRBD1. Trimming at V came to 2 bases and at J to 2 bases, leaving 6 bases not matched to a gene. The CDR3 has 16 amino acids. Germline V gene lookup returns CDR1 GTSNPN and CDR2 SVGIG (reference sequence). CDR3 protein: CAWSWGQGGTNEKLFF. The CDR3 DNA follows: TGTGCCTGGAGTTGGGGACAGGGCGGGACTAATGAAAAACTGTTTTTT. The whole variable domain, remainder taken from reference TRBV30 and TRBJ1-4, is SQTIHQWPATLVQPVGSPLSLECTVEGTSNPNLYWYRQAAGRGLQLLFYSVGIGQISSEVPQNLSASRPQDRQFILSSKKLLLSDSGFYLCAWSWGQGGTNEKLFFGSGTQLSVL.

J is TRBJ1-2 and V is TRBV19; D gene ambiguous. Germline loops: CDR1 LNHDA, CDR2 SQIVND (reference sequence). This CDR3 spans 16 amino acids. The ends were cut back, 6 bases at V and 4 bases at J, with 21 bases in the middle. The CDR3 DNA sequence: TGTGCCAGTAGAGTGGTTGGTAGGCCGAGGAGCTATGGCTACACCTTC. Its protein is CASRVVGRPRSYGYTF. Together with reference TRBV19 and TRBJ1-2, the CDR3 gives the full variable domain: DGGITQSPKYLFRKEGQNVTLSCEQNLNHDAMYWYRQDPGQGLRLIYYSQIVNDFQKGDIAEGYSVSREKKESFPLTVTSAQKNPTAFYLCASRVVGRPRSYGYTFGSGTRLTVV.

The chain carries TRBV19 and TRBJ2-3; 8 bases map to TRBD1. The germline V gene has CDR1 LNHDA and CDR2 SQIVND (reference sequence). Trimming took 6 bases from V and 1 from J; bases not matched to a gene: 6. The CDR3 consists of 15 residues. The CDR3 protein is CASSKTGARTDTQYF. CDR3 DNA sequence: TGTGCCAGTAGCAAGACAGGGGCCCGCACAGATACGCAGTATTTT.

CDR3 loop: CAISESEGNEQYV. In DNA form, the CDR3 reads TGTGCCATCAGTGAGTCTGAGGGTAACGAGCAGTACGTC. V and J are TRBV10-3 and TRBJ2-7, with D maybe TRBD2 (5 bases). The CDR3 covers 13 residues. V lost 0 bases, J lost 5 bases, and 8 bases lay in between. The germline CDR1 and CDR2 sequences are ENHRY and SYGVKD.

CDR3 loop: CATGGKNQNTEAFF. CDR3 DNA: TGTGCCACCGGAGGGAAGAATCAGAACACTGAAGCTTTCTTT. The chain employs TRBV15 and TRBJ1-1; D ambiguous. The germline V gene encodes CDR1 LNHNV and CDR2 YYDKDF (reference sequence). The ends were cut back, 8 bases at V and 1 base at J, with 14 bases in the middle. The CDR3 covers 14 residues.

This clone was seen a single time. The CDR3 reads CASSLGSGRTEQYV. CDR3 sequence (DNA): TGTGCCAGCAGCTTAGGTAGCGGGAGGACCGAGCAGTACGTC. This rearrangement joins TRBV13 to TRBJ2-7; TRBD2 aligns across 10 bases. V lost 0 bases to trimming and J lost 6 bases; unmatched junction nucleotides: 2. This CDR3 contains 14 residues. Germline CDR1 is PRHDT and CDR2 is FYEKMQ (reference sequence).

The J gene is TRBJ2-3, the V gene TRBV5-1, with 13 bases matching TRBD2. Looked up from germline, CDR1 is SGHRS and CDR2 is YFSETQ. J was trimmed by 2 bases and V by 3 bases; bases with no gene match: 3. This CDR3 region has 16 residues. CDR3 loop: CASSSGTSGDTDTQYF. CDR3 nucleotides: TGCGCCAGCAGCTCAGGGACTAGCGGGGACACAGATACGCAGTATTTT.

This sequence joins TRBV4-3 and TRBJ1-3; D unresolved. Germline CDR1 and CDR2: LGHNA and YSLEER. V was clipped by 1 base and J by 4 bases, with 11 bases between them. CDR3 length equals 15 residues. CDR3 region: CASSQGGVSGNTIYF. The DNA of the CDR3 is TGCGCCAGCAGCCAAGGGGGAGTGTCCGGAAACACCATATATTTT.

This clone came up a few times. The chain links TRBV10-1 to TRBJ1-5, with 7 bases identical to TRBD1. The CDR3 loop spans 14 amino acids. The ends lost 4 bases at V and 7 bases at J; junction bases unmatched: 7. The germline gives CDR1 WNHNN, CDR2 SYGVQD (reference sequence). CDR3 residues: CASSVGGAGQPQHF. CDR3 DNA: TGCGCCAGCAGTGTAGGGGGCGCGGGACAGCCCCAGCATTTT.

Comment on this clone: Other DNA sequences in this specimen translate into the identical CDR3. The rearrangement links TRBV19 to TRBJ2-1; D may be TRBD1 (5 bases). The CDR3 length is 13 residues. Germline V lookup: CDR1 LNHDA, CDR2 SQIVND (reference sequence). Trimming pared 3 bases from V and 3 bases from J, leaving 6 bases between. The CDR3 is CASSIDSYNEQFF. CDR3 nucleotides: TGTGCCAGTAGTATCGACAGCTACAATGAGCAGTTCTTC.

This rearrangement joins TRBV6-5 to TRBJ2-7; possible D gene TRBD2, 5 bases. The germline V and J ends were trimmed by 11 bases and 0 bases, with 14 bases remaining between them. This CDR3 spans 13 amino acids. Germline CDR1 reads MNHEY; CDR2 reads SVGAGI. The CDR3 DNA reads TGTGCCGCTCAGAGCGGAACCTCCTACGAGCAGTACTTC. Protein sequence: CAAQSGTSYEQYF.

This sequence joins TRBV15 and TRBJ1-4, with a possible D match to TRBD1 (5 bases). Germline lookup yields CDR1 LNHNV and CDR2 YYDKDF (reference sequence). CDR3 length: 15 amino acids. V was shortened by 5 bases and J by 3 bases, with 13 bases between the two germline ends. The CDR3 DNA reads as TGTGCCACCAGCTTCCCGGGGGGTCCTAATGAAAAACTGTTTTTT. It codes for CATSFPGGPNEKLFF.

The chain has TRBV11-2 and TRBJ1-6; D is possibly TRBD1 (5 bases). Per germline, CDR1 SGHAT and CDR2 FQNNGV. The CDR3 contains 14 residues. Trimming left V 5 bases short and J 3 bases short, with 8 bases between. CDR3 residues: CASSVDSYNSPLHF. CDR3 bases: TGTGCCAGCAGCGTCGACAGCTATAATTCACCCCTCCACTTT.

This chain uses TRBV28 with TRBJ2-5, with TRBD2 matching over 7 bases. This CDR3 is built from 16 residues. V lost 5 bases, J lost 5 bases, and 14 bases stayed unmatched. Germline lookup yields CDR1 MDHEN and CDR2 SYDVKM. CDR3 residues: CASSLLGGAGEETQYF. The DNA for the CDR3 is TGTGCCAGCAGTCTACTGGGCGGGGCGGGGGAGGAGACCCAGTACTTC.

The rearrangement links TRBV4-2 to TRBJ2-3; TRBD2 matches 9 bases. The CDR3 loop spans 17 amino acids. The germline gives CDR1 LGHNA, CDR2 YNFKEQ. Trimming cost V 4 bases and J 2 bases; bases outside gene matches: 10. The CDR3 sequence is CASSPRGGGASTDTQYF. The CDR3 nucleotides are TGTGCCAGCAGCCCCCGTGGCGGGGGGGCCTCCACAGATACGCAGTATTTT.

CDR3 sequence: CAWSVRTGGFYGYTF. For the CDR3, the DNA is TGTGCCTGGAGTGTGAGAACAGGGGGCTTCTATGGCTACACCTTC. J is TRBJ1-2 and V is TRBV30, with TRBD1 matching 9 bases. Trimming at V came to 0 bases and at J to 4 bases, leaving 6 bases not matched to a gene. This CDR3 is 15 amino acids long. Germline CDR1 reads GTSNPN; CDR2 reads SVGIG (reference sequence).

Details on this clone: Other nucleotide sequences in the sample specify the same CDR3. The chain has TRBV19 and TRBJ2-5; 7 nucleotides align to TRBD1. The CDR3 covers 13 residues. Trimming took 6 bases from V and 5 from J; bases not matched to a gene: 6. Germline lookup yields CDR1 LNHDA and CDR2 SQIVND (reference sequence). This chain's CDR3 is CASSINRGETQYF. The CDR3 nucleotides read TGTGCCAGTAGCATAAACAGGGGTGAGACCCAGTACTTC.

The chain couples TRBV5-1 to TRBJ1-5, with D hard to call. The CDR3 is 14 amino acids. The germline CDR1 and CDR2 sequences are SGHRS and YFSETQ. V was clipped by 4 bases and J by 4 bases, with 12 bases between them. The CDR3 coding sequence is TGCGCCAGCAGCCCGGGCGCGGGGAATCAGCCCCAGCATTTT. It yields the protein CASSPGAGNQPQHF.

The chain employs TRBV24-1 and TRBJ2-7; 10 bases line up with TRBD1. CDR3 length equals 17 residues. The germline V gene has CDR1 KGHDR and CDR2 SFDVKD. J was trimmed by 3 bases and V by 8 bases; bases with no gene match: 15. CDR3 amino acids: CATTLGYRDRGFYEQYV. In nucleotides, the CDR3 is TGTGCCACCACCTTAGGATACCGGGACAGGGGCTTCTACGAGCAGTACGTC.

The V and J genes are TRBV5-1 and TRBJ2-3, with 8 bases matching TRBD1. Germline V gene data show CDR1 as SGHRS and CDR2 as YFSETQ. The CDR3 has 16 amino acids. Unmatched junction bases numbered 10, after V lost 0 bases and J lost 7 bases. CDR3 DNA: TGCGCCAGCAGCTTGGCTCAGACAGGGGACGCTAATACGCAGTATTTT. This codes for CASSLAQTGDANTQYF.

The genes are TRBV19 and TRBJ2-1; 14 nucleotides match TRBD2. Germline V gene data show CDR1 as LNHDA and CDR2 as SQIVND (reference sequence). CDR3 length: 16 residues. Trimming cost V 3 bases and J 7 bases; bases outside gene matches: 5. DNA for the CDR3: TGTGCCAGTAGTATTGGGACTAGCGGGAGATTTAATGAGCAGTTCTTC. This encodes CASSIGTSGRFNEQFF.

This chain links TRBV9 with TRBJ2-1, with D possibly being TRBD1 (6 bases). Between the trimmed V and J ends, which lost 0 bases and 8 bases, there was a span of 15 bases. Germline V CDR1 and CDR2: SGDLS, YYNGEE. The CDR3 is 15 residues long. The chain's CDR3 is CASSVEGTPLDEQFF. The DNA of the CDR3 is TGTGCCAGCAGCGTAGAGGGGACACCATTGGATGAGCAGTTCTTC.

J is TRBJ1-2 and V is TRBV6-6; possibly TRBD1 for D (6 bases). The CDR3 has 14 residues. V was clipped by 0 bases and J by 6 bases, with 11 bases between them. Germline CDR1 MNHNY, CDR2 SVGAGI (reference sequence). CDR3 in amino acids: CASSYSDRHDGYTF. CDR3 DNA sequence: TGTGCCAGCAGTTACTCGGACAGACACGATGGCTACACCTTC.